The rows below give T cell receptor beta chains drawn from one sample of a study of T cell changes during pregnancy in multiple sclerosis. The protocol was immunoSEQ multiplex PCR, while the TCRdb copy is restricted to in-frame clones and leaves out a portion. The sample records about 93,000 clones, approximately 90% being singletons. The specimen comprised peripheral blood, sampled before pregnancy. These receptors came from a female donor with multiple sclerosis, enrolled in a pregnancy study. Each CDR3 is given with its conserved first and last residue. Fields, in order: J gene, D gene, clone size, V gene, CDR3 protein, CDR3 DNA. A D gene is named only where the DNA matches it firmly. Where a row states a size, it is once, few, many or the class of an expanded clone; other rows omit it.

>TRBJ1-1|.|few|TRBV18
CASSPPRQVRVSEAFF
TGTGCCAGCTCACCACCCAGGCAGGTCAGGGTGTCTGAAGCTTTCTTT
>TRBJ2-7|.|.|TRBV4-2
CASSQATGQSYEQYF
TGTGCCAGCAGCCAAGCAACAGGGCAGTCCTACGAGCAGTACTTC
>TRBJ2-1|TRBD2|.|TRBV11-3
CASSLEGSSGRLNEQFF
TGTGCCAGCAGCTTAGAAGGGAGTAGCGGGAGATTAAATGAGCAGTTCTTC
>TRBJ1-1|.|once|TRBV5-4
CASSLRGTNTEAFF
TGTGCCAGCAGCTTGAGGGGGACGAACACTGAAGCTTTCTTT
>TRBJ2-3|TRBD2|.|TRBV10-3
CAISESDGGGATDTQYF
TGTGCCATCAGTGAGTCGGATGGCGGGGGGGCCACAGATACGCAGTATTTT
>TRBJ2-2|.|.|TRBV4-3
CASSQDPPQRRTGELFF
TGCGCCAGCAGCCAAGATCCCCCACAGAGGAGGACCGGGGAGCTGTTTTTT
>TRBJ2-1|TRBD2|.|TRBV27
CASSSDPLAGGTSYNEQFF
TGTGCCAGCAGTTCAGACCCCCTGGCGGGGGGGACTTCCTACAATGAGCAGTTCTTC
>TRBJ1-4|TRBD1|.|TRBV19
CATSSPGQGGEKLFF
TGTGCCACCTCCAGCCCGGGACAGGGCGGGGAAAAACTGTTTTTT
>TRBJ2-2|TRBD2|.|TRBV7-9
CASSDHSGRDAGELFF
TGTGCCAGCAGCGATCACAGTGGGAGGGATGCCGGGGAGCTGTTTTTT
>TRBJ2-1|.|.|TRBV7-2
CASSLRAREQFF
TGTGCCAGCAGCTTAAGAGCGAGAGAGCAGTTCTTC
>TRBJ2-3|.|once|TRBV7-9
CASSLSKPTDTQYF
TGTGCCAGCAGCTTGTCTAAGCCCACAGATACGCAGTATTTT
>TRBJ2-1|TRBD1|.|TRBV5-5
CASTPGQGSYNEQFF
TGTGCCAGCACCCCTGGACAGGGCTCCTACAATGAGCAGTTCTTC
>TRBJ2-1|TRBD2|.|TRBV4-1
CASSPDPSGRAHNEQFF
TGCGCCAGCAGCCCGGACCCTAGCGGGAGGGCCCACAATGAGCAGTTCTTC
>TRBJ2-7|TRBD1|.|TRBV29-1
CSVDAGTAAYEQYF
TGCAGCGTTGATGCCGGGACAGCCGCCTACGAGCAGTACTTC
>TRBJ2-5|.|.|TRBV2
CASRRGKETQYF
TGTGCCAGCAGGAGGGGGAAAGAGACCCAGTACTTC
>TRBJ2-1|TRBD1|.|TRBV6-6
CASRITGDSYNEQFF
TGTGCCAGCCGAATTACAGGGGATTCCTACAATGAGCAGTTCTTC
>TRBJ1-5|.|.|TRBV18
CASSPPRGQPQHF
TGTGCCAGCTCACCACCCCGCGGTCAGCCCCAGCATTTT
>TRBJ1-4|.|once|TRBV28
CASSSQGLGEKLFF
TGTGCCAGCAGTTCGCAGGGACTGGGCGAAAAACTGTTTTTT
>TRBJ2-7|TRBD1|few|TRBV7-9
CASSWPRQGSYEQYF
TGTGCCAGCAGCTGGCCCCGACAGGGGTCTTACGAGCAGTACTTC
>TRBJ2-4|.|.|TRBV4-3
CASSQGGRAEAKNIQYF
TGCGCCAGCAGCCAAGGAGGCAGGGCGGAGGCCAAAAACATTCAGTACTTC
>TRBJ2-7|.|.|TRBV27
CASSPLGGTDYEQYF
TGTGCCAGCAGCCCCCTGGGCGGGACCGACTACGAGCAGTACTTC
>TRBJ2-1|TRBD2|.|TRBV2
CASSEARLAGGLYNEQFF
TGTGCCAGCAGTGAAGCGAGACTAGCGGGGGGCCTTTACAATGAGCAGTTCTTC
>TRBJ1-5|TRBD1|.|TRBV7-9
CASSPPGQGSQPQHF
TGTGCCAGCAGTCCGCCGGGACAGGGGTCTCAGCCCCAGCATTTT
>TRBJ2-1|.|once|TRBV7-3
CAGQRVKIYNEQFF
TGTGCCGGGCAGAGGGTAAAGATCTACAATGAGCAGTTCTTC
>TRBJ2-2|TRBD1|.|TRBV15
CATGQGIGGELFF
TGTGCCACCGGACAGGGGATTGGTGGGGAGCTGTTTTTT
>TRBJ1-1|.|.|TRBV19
CASSIAGGSNTEAFF
TGTGCCAGTAGTATAGCGGGGGGATCTAACACTGAAGCTTTCTTT
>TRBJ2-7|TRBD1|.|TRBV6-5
CASTPGTGIYEQYF
TGTGCCAGCACCCCCGGGACAGGGATCTACGAGCAGTACTTC
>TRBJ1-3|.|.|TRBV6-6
CASETFSGNTIYF
TGTGCCAGCGAAACATTCTCTGGAAACACCATATATTTT
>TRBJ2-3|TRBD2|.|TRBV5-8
CASSHSAGGSDTQYF
TGTGCCAGCAGTCACTCTGCGGGGGGTTCAGATACGCAGTATTTT
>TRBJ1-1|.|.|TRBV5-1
CASSPPDRNTEAFF
TGCGCCAGCAGCCCACCGGACAGGAACACTGAAGCTTTCTTT
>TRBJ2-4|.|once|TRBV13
CASSLGQGLAKNIQYF
TGTGCCAGCAGCTTAGGACAGGGTTTAGCCAAAAACATTCAGTACTTC
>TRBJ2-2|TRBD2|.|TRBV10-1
CASSESNGGLAAGKDTGELFF
TGCGCCAGCAGTGAGTCGAACGGGGGACTAGCGGCAGGGAAAGACACCGGGGAGCTGTTTTTT
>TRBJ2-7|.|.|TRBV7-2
CASSLEYRPPYEQYF
TGTGCCAGCAGCTTAGAATACAGACCCCCCTACGAGCAGTACTTC
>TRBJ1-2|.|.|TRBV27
CASSVSAANYGYTF
TGTGCCAGCAGCGTTAGCGCTGCTAACTATGGCTACACCTTC
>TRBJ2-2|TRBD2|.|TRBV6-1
CASSDRGGGPGELFF
TGTGCCAGCAGTGACCGCGGGGGGGGCCCCGGGGAGCTGTTTTTT
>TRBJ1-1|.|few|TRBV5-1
CASSLYSGSTEAFF
TGCGCCAGCAGCTTGTACAGTGGGTCCACTGAAGCTTTCTTT
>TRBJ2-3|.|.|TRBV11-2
CASSLAGASTDTQYF
TGTGCCAGCAGCTTAGCGGGAGCTAGCACAGATACGCAGTATTTT
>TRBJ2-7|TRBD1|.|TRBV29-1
CSARWDRGSEQYF
TGCAGCGCTCGATGGGACAGGGGGAGCGAGCAGTACTTC
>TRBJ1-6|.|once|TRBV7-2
CASRARALGESPLHF
TGTGCCAGCAGGGCGAGGGCCCTCGGAGAGTCACCCCTCCACTTT
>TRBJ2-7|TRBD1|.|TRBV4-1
CASSQDPPPGQGISYEQYF
TGCGCCAGCAGCCAAGATCCCCCTCCCGGACAGGGGATATCCTACGAGCAGTACTTC